The 27 T cell receptor beta chains below were found in one sample sequenced in a study of shared T cell receptors in the human thymus. The assay was immunoSEQ multiplex PCR, and TCRdb's table has in-frame clones only and misses some. Of over 350,000 clones listed, over 90% are singletons. The specimen was thymocytes. The receptors here all came from a human donor.

V is TRBV11-2 and J is TRBJ2-5; D unclear. This CDR3 region has 15 residues. Germline CDR1 reads SGHAT; CDR2 reads FQNNGV. V lost 7 bases and J lost 4, with 19 bases in between. The CDR3: CASTRLSRRGETQYF. The CDR3 DNA is TGTGCCAGCACCCGACTTAGCCGCCGCGGAGAGACCCAGTACTTC. Full variable domain (missing parts from reference TRBV11-2 and TRBJ2-5): EAGVAQSPRYKIIEKRQSVAFWCNPISGHATLYWYQQILGQGPKLLIQFQNNGVVDDSQLPKDRFSAERLKGVDSTLKIQPAKLEDSAVYLCASTRLSRRGETQYFGPGTRLLVL.

The chain employs TRBV28 and TRBJ1-2; D gene unclear. This CDR3 is built from 15 residues. With 3 bases removed from V and 6 bases from J, the gap between germline ends came to 17 bases. Germline V gene lookup returns CDR1 MDHEN and CDR2 SYDVKM. The CDR3 DNA follows: TGTGCCAGCAGTTTGACCCGAATGAGGAAGAATGGCTACACCTTC. It specifies CASSLTRMRKNGYTF.

The chain recombines TRBV9 with TRBJ2-3; a possible D gene is TRBD1 (5 bases). This CDR3 spans 17 amino acids. Per germline, CDR1 SGDLS and CDR2 YYNGEE. V lost 4 bases, J lost 8 bases, and 26 bases lay in between. CDR3 protein: CASSRRYPGHPSSTQYF. The CDR3 DNA is TGTGCCAGCAGCCGTAGGTATCCCGGACATCCTTCCTCTACGCAGTATTTT.

V usage is TRBV28 and J usage is TRBJ1-1; possibly TRBD1 for D (6 bases). With 5 bases removed from V and 3 bases from J, the gap between germline ends came to 19 bases. The germline CDR1 and CDR2 sequences are MDHEN and SYDVKM. This CDR3 spans 16 amino acids. The CDR3 protein is CASSIRQATRDTEAFF. CDR3 nucleotide sequence: TGTGCCAGCAGTATCAGACAGGCCACCCGGGACACTGAAGCTTTCTTT.

The chain couples TRBV10-3 to TRBJ2-5; the D gene is possibly TRBD1 (6 bases). The CDR3 is made up of 14 amino acids. CDR1 ENHRY and CDR2 SYGVKD come from the germline V gene. Trimming took off 0 bases at V and 5 bases at J, with 10 bases between the two ends. Here the CDR3 reads CAISESRQGETQYF. CDR3 sequence (DNA): TGTGCCATCAGTGAGTCGAGGCAGGGGGAGACCCAGTACTTC.

CDR3 amino acids: CASSQTGRDPQTRTDTQYF. As DNA, the CDR3 is TGTGCCAGCAGCCAAACGGGGCGGGACCCTCAGACCCGCACAGATACGCAGTATTTT. V usage is TRBV7-3 and J usage is TRBJ2-3, with D maybe TRBD2 (6 bases). Germline V lookup: CDR1 SGHTA, CDR2 FQGTGA. The V end was cut by 5 bases, the J end by 1 base, with 25 bases between. The CDR3 covers 19 residues. Complete variable domain (other parts from reference TRBV7-3 and TRBJ2-3): GAGVSQTPSNKVTEKGKYVELRCDPISGHTALYWYRQSLGQGPEFLIYFQGTGAADDSGLPNDRFFAVRPEGSVSTLKIQRTERGDSAVYLCASSQTGRDPQTRTDTQYFGPGTRLTVL.

The chain is built from TRBV7-8 and TRBJ1-5; no firm D call. V lost 1 base to trimming and J lost 6 bases, with 10 bases between them. There are 14 residues in the CDR3. The germline CDR1 and CDR2 sequences are SGHVS and FQNEAQ. The chain's CDR3 is CASSLVGVGQPQHF. The CDR3 DNA is TGTGCCAGCAGCTTAGTTGGAGTCGGTCAGCCCCAGCATTTT. Drawing the rest from reference TRBV7-8 and TRBJ1-5, the complete variable domain is GAGVSQSPRYKVAKRGQDVALRCDPISGHVSLFWYQQALGQGPEFLTYFQNEAQLDKSGLPSDRFFAERPEGSVSTLKIQRTQQEDSAVYLCASSLVGVGQPQHFGDGTRLSIL.

This chain links TRBV18 with TRBJ2-2; D not certain. The V end lost 4 bases, the J end lost 7 bases, and 7 bases lay between the germline ends. The germline gives CDR1 KGHSH, CDR2 LQKENI. This CDR3 contains 12 residues. The DNA of the CDR3 is TGTGCCAGCTCACTAGCAAACGGGGAGCTGTTTTTT. Amino acids: CASSLANGELFF.

The chain uses TRBV28 and TRBJ2-1; TRBD2 aligns across 8 bases. CDR1 is MDHEN and CDR2 is SYDVKM in the germline V gene. This CDR3 is 13 amino acids long. Unmatched junction bases numbered 8, after V lost 8 bases and J lost 8 bases. This chain's CDR3 is CASSAGASHEQFF. The CDR3 DNA reads as TGTGCCAGCTCAGCGGGAGCCAGCCATGAGCAGTTCTTC. Together with reference TRBV28 and TRBJ2-1, the CDR3 gives the full variable domain: DVKVTQSSRYLVKRTGEKVFLECVQDMDHENMFWYRQDPGLGLRLIYFSYDVKMKEKGDIPEGYSVSREKKERFSLILESASTNQTSMYLCASSAGASHEQFFGPGTRLTVL.

The V call is TRBV27, the J call TRBJ2-2; D may be TRBD2 (6 bases). V lost 5 bases and J lost 9, with 19 bases in between. Germline V lookup: CDR1 MNHEY, CDR2 SMNVEV (reference sequence). The length of the CDR3 is 15 residues. This CDR3 reads CASSTRVSGPRELFF. DNA of the CDR3: TGTGCCAGCAGTACCCGCGTGAGCGGGCCGAGGGAGCTGTTTTTT.

This chain joins TRBV6-5 and TRBJ2-1; no firm D call. Germline CDR1 MNHEY, CDR2 SVGAGI. Trimming pared 5 bases from V and 9 bases from J, leaving 11 bases between. This CDR3 spans 12 amino acids. CDR3 nucleotide sequence: TGTGCCAGCAGTCATTACCAGCGTGAGCAGTTCTTC. It translates to CASSHYQREQFF.

The chain is built from TRBV27 and TRBJ2-6, with a tentative D call TRBD2 (5 bases). This CDR3 contains 16 residues. Trimming pared 3 bases from V and 1 base from J, leaving 10 bases between. Germline CDR1 is MNHEY and CDR2 is SMNVEV (reference sequence). In DNA form, the CDR3 reads TGTGCCAGCAGTTTGGCTAGCTCATCTGGGGCCAACGTCCTGACTTTC. It encodes CASSLASSSGANVLTF.

A single count supports this clone. V is TRBV5-1 and J is TRBJ2-7; tentatively, D is TRBD2 (5 bases). The CDR3 totals 14 residues. V was clipped by 4 bases and J by 7 bases, with 18 bases between them. Germline values: CDR1 SGHRS, CDR2 YFSETQ. This CDR3 reads CASSRSQGSGEQYF. CDR3 in DNA: TGCGCCAGCAGCCGAAGTCAAGGATCGGGGGAGCAGTACTTC.

The chain couples TRBV12-5 to TRBJ2-1; D gene ambiguous. The CDR3 runs 15 residues. Germline CDR1 and CDR2: LGHNT and FRNRAP. V lost 6 bases, J lost 1 base, and 13 bases lay in between. The CDR3 region is CASGGILGSYNEQFF. As DNA, the CDR3 is TGTGCTAGTGGAGGGATCTTGGGTTCCTACAATGAGCAGTTCTTC.

This rearrangement joins TRBV9 to TRBJ2-1; TRBD2 is a possible D gene (7 bases). Trimming removed 0 bases from V and 7 bases from J, with 17 bases in between. The CDR3 is 16 amino acids. Looked up from germline, CDR1 is SGDLS and CDR2 is YYNGEE. The CDR3: CASSVAPWGGQNEQFF. The CDR3 DNA sequence: TGTGCCAGCAGCGTAGCCCCATGGGGGGGCCAGAATGAGCAGTTCTTC.

The rearrangement links TRBV5-5 to TRBJ2-1; D uncertain. This CDR3 is built from 18 residues. Germline lookup yields CDR1 SGHKS and CDR2 YYEKEE (reference sequence). V was pared by 4 bases and J by 9 bases, with 29 bases between. CDR3 in amino acids: CASSERPGNPTSRTEQFF. The CDR3 nucleotides read TGTGCCAGCAGCGAACGCCCCGGTAACCCAACGTCGAGGACTGAGCAGTTCTTC.

The CDR3 region has the DNA TGTGCCACCCAGACGGTGGGAGGCTCCTACAATGAGCAGTTCTTC. Encoded protein: CATQTVGGSYNEQFF. The chain joins TRBV10-3 to TRBJ2-1, with D possibly TRBD2 on 6 matching bases. In germline, CDR1 is ENHRY, CDR2 SYGVKD. V lost 10 bases, J lost 0 bases, and 16 bases lay in between. The CDR3 is made up of 15 amino acids.

This chain joins TRBV7-4 and TRBJ1-1; D not certain. Per the germline V gene, CDR1 is SGHVT and CDR2 is SQSDAQ. The CDR3 runs 11 residues. Trimming shortened V by 5 bases and J by 6 bases, and 7 bases separated the two germline ends. For the CDR3, the DNA is TGTGCCAGCAGCCCCGGGGCTGAAGCTTTCTTT. This translates into CASSPGAEAFF.

The chain links TRBV28 to TRBJ2-1; TRBD1 matches at 7 bases. The germline gives CDR1 MDHEN, CDR2 SYDVKM. The CDR3 covers 15 residues. Trimming removed 6 bases from V and 4 bases from J; junction bases left unmatched: 9. CDR3 loop: CASSAPRTGYNEQFF. CDR3 nucleotides: TGTGCCAGCAGCGCCCCCCGGACAGGTTACAATGAGCAGTTCTTC.

The rearrangement uses TRBV5-6 and TRBJ1-5; D remains ambiguous. V lost 0 bases, J lost 1 base, and 5 bases lay in between. The CDR3 contains 14 residues. Germline CDR1 is SGHDT and CDR2 is YYEEEE. CDR3 sequence: CASSLEGSNQPQHF. CDR3 in DNA: TGTGCCAGCAGCTTGGAAGGGAGCAATCAGCCCCAGCATTTT.

A few counts support this clone. The V and J genes are TRBV4-2 and TRBJ2-7, with 9 bases fitting TRBD1. The CDR3 loop spans 16 amino acids. The germline V gene encodes CDR1 LGHNA and CDR2 YNFKEQ. Trimming took 2 bases from V and 6 from J; bases not matched to a gene: 11. The CDR3, as DNA: TGTGCCAGCAGCCAACCCCAGGACAGGGGAAAGGGCGAGCAGTACTTC. Protein: CASSQPQDRGKGEQYF.

V gene TRBV28 combines with J gene TRBJ2-7, with 7 bases fitting TRBD2. The CDR3 is made up of 15 amino acids. J lost 2 bases, V lost 2 bases, and 6 bases had no gene match. Germline values: CDR1 MDHEN, CDR2 SYDVKM. The CDR3: CASSLGEAGTYEQYF. DNA for the CDR3: TGTGCCAGCAGTTTAGGAGAAGCGGGAACCTACGAGCAGTACTTC.

CDR3 sequence reads: CASSSYNEQFF. The DNA for the CDR3 is TGTGCCAGCAGCTCTTACAATGAGCAGTTCTTC. V gene TRBV5-4 combines with J gene TRBJ2-1; no clear D. Germline CDR1 reads SGHNT; CDR2 reads YYREEE (reference sequence). This CDR3 has 11 residues. Trimming pared 3 bases from V and 4 bases from J, leaving 2 bases between.

The V gene is TRBV27, the J gene TRBJ2-1, with a tentative D call TRBD2 (5 bases). This CDR3 is 17 amino acids long. V shed 6 bases and J shed 0 bases, with 18 bases lying between them. Germline assignment: CDR1 MNHEY and CDR2 SMNVEV (reference sequence). CDR3 in DNA: TGTGCCAGCAGCTCTCTTCCGAGGGCGGGCTCCTACAATGAGCAGTTCTTC. Amino acid sequence: CASSSLPRAGSYNEQFF.

The chain couples TRBV27 to TRBJ2-7; D call uncertain. CDR1 MNHEY and CDR2 SMNVEV come from the germline V gene (reference sequence). With 5 bases removed from V and 2 bases from J, the gap between germline ends came to 10 bases. CDR3 size: 13 residues. CDR3 sequence (DNA): TGTGCCAGCAGTCCAGGTCCCCCCTACGAGCAGTACTTC. This translates into CASSPGPPYEQYF.

This chain connects TRBV13 to TRBJ2-1, with D perhaps matching TRBD1 (6 bases). This CDR3 comprises 14 residues. Trimming shortened V by 7 bases and J by 0 bases, and 10 bases separated the two germline ends. The V gene's germline CDR1 is PRHDT and CDR2 FYEKMQ (reference sequence). The CDR3 DNA follows: TGTGCCAGCATTGCACAGGGCTCCTACAATGAGCAGTTCTTC. Translated: CASIAQGSYNEQFF.

V gene TRBV14 combines with J gene TRBJ2-3, with 8 bases fitting TRBD1. J lost 4 bases, V lost 3 bases, and 12 bases had no gene match. Germline lookup yields CDR1 SGHDN and CDR2 FVKESK. The CDR3 totals 17 residues. The CDR3 nucleotides read TGTGCCAGCAGCCACCCGCCCCCAGCAGGGGGCGCAGATACGCAGTATTTT. Its translation: CASSHPPPAGGADTQYF.